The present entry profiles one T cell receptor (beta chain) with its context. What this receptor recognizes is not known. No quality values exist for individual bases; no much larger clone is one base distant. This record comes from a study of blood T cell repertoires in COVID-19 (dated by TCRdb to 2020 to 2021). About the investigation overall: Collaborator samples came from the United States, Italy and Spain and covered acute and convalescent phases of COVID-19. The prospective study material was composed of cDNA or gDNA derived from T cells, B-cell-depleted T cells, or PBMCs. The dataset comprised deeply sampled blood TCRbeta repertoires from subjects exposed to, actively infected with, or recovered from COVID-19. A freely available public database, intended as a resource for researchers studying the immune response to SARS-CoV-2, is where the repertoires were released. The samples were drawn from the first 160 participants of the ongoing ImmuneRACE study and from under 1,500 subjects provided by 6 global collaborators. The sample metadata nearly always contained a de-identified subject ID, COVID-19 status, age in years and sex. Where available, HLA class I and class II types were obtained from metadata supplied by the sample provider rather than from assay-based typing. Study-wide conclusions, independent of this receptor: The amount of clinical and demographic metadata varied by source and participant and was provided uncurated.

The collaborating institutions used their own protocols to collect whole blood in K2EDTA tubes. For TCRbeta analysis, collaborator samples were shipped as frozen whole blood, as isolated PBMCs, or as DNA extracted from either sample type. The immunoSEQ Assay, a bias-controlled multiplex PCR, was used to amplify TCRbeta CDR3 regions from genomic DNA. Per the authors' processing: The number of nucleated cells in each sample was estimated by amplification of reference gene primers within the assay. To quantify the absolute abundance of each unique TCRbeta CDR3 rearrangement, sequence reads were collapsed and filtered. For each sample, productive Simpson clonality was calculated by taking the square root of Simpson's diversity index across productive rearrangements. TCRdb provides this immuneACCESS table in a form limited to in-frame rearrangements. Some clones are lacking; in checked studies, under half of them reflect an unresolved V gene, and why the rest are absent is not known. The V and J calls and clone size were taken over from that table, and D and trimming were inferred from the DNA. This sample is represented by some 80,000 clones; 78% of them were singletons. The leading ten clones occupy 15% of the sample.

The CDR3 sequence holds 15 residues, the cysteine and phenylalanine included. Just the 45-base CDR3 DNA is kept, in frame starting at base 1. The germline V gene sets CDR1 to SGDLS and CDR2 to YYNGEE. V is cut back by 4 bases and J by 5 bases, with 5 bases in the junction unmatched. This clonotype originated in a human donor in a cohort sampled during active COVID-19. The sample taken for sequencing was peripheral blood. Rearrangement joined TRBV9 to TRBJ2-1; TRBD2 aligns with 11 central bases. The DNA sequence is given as TGTGCCAGCAGCCTTAGCGGGGGGGCCCACAATGAGCAGTTCTTC. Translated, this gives CASSLSGGAHNEQFF. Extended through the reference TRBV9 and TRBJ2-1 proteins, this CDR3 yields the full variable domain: DSGVTQTPKHLITATGQRVTLRCSPRSGDLSVYWYQQSLDQGLQFLIQYYNGEERAKGNILERFSAQQFPDLHSELNLSSLELGDSALYFCASSLSGGAHNEQFFGPGTRLTVL.